Shown below are 23 T cell receptor beta chains from a single sample sequenced in a study of shared clonotypes between healthy human individuals. Libraries were prepared by immunoSEQ multiplex PCR; TCRdb keeps only in-frame clonotypes and omits some of them. The sample lists under 2.5 million clones; 85% to 95% were seen once. The sequenced sample consisted of naive CD4+ T cells from PBMCs. Stated subset: CD45RA+ positively selected. These receptors all come from a young man in good health. Some clones in this sample may be carry-over from other donors' samples.

This clone appeared once. The chain recombines TRBV5-4 with TRBJ2-1, with 8 bases fitting TRBD1. Germline V CDR1 and CDR2: SGHNT, YYREEE (reference sequence). The CDR3 sequence is 12 residues long. Unmatched junction bases numbered 9, after V lost 4 bases and J lost 15 bases. CDR3 sequence: CASSPNRGDRFF. Here the CDR3 DNA reads TGTGCCAGCAGCCCGAACAGGGGGGACCGGTTCTTC. The full variable domain, its missing parts supplied by reference TRBV5-4 and TRBJ2-1, is ETGVTQSPTHLIKTRGQQVTLRCSSQSGHNTVSWYQQALGQGPQFIFQYYREEENGRGNFPPRFSGLQFPNYSSELNVNALELDDSALYLCASSPNRGDRFFGPGTRLTVL.

The rearrangement links TRBV9 to TRBJ1-2, with D possibly TRBD1 on 6 matching bases. The CDR3 totals 13 residues. Germline V lookup: CDR1 SGDLS, CDR2 YYNGEE. V lost 0 bases to trimming and J lost 10 bases, with 13 bases between them. CDR3 coding DNA: TGTGCCAGCAGCGTAGCAGGGGCCAGCATCTACACCTTC. The encoded protein is CASSVAGASIYTF.

The chain is built from TRBV5-4 and TRBJ2-7; 10 nucleotides line up with TRBD2. Trimming took 0 bases from V and 3 from J; bases not matched to a gene: 0. Germline-derived CDR1 and CDR2 are SGHNT and YYREEE (reference sequence). The CDR3 extends over 14 amino acids. The CDR3: CASSLGTSGYEQYF. The CDR3 DNA reads TGTGCCAGCAGCTTGGGGACTAGCGGCTACGAGCAGTACTTC.

The gene calls are TRBV29-1 and TRBJ2-3; D is uncertain. Germline V gives CDR1 SQVTM, CDR2 ANQGSEA. The CDR3 covers 12 residues. Trimming removed 4 bases at V and 4 bases at J, with 9 bases between. The CDR3: CSVGGNPDTQYF. DNA of the CDR3: TGCAGCGTTGGTGGCAACCCAGATACGCAGTATTTT.

V and J are TRBV6-6 and TRBJ2-2, with a possible D match to TRBD1 (5 bases). CDR1 and CDR2 (germline): MNHNY, SVGAGI (reference sequence). CDR3 length equals 16 residues. V lost 0 bases, J lost 1 base, and 9 bases lay in between. The CDR3 DNA reads as TGTGCCAGCAGTTACTCTTACAGGAAGAACACCGGGGAGCTGTTTTTT. Translation gives CASSYSYRKNTGELFF.

The table lists this clone with a count of one. V is TRBV15 and J is TRBJ1-2, with 7 positions matching TRBD1. This CDR3 is built from 13 residues. The V gene end was trimmed by 5 bases and the J gene end by 4 bases; junction bases not matched to a gene: 4. Germline lookup yields CDR1 LNHNV and CDR2 YYDKDF (reference sequence). The CDR3 sequence: CATSGGQSYGYTF. The CDR3 nucleotides are TGTGCCACCAGCGGGGGACAGAGCTATGGCTACACCTTC.

The J gene is TRBJ2-1, the V gene TRBV28; TRBD1 agrees at 9 bases. The CDR3 length is 16 residues. The V gene end was trimmed by 6 bases and the J gene end by 4 bases; junction bases not matched to a gene: 10. Germline V gene lookup returns CDR1 MDHEN and CDR2 SYDVKM. CDR3 nucleotide sequence: TGTGCCAGCAGCTCACCGGGGACAGGGAAATACAATGAGCAGTTCTTC. The encoded protein is CASSSPGTGKYNEQFF.

The V call is TRBV7-9, the J call TRBJ1-1, with D possibly TRBD1 on 5 matching bases. With 2 bases removed from V and 2 bases from J, the gap between germline ends came to 9 bases. Germline CDR1 SEHNR, CDR2 FQNEAQ (reference sequence). This CDR3 contains 14 residues. For the CDR3, the DNA is TGTGCCAGCAGCTTATTTGGGGACAACACTGAAGCTTTCTTT. Protein sequence: CASSLFGDNTEAFF.

This chain joins TRBV7-2 and TRBJ1-3; the D gene is possibly TRBD1 (6 bases). The V end lost 6 bases, the J end lost 0 bases, and 18 bases lay between the germline ends. Germline V gives CDR1 SGHTA, CDR2 FQGNSA. The CDR3 length is 17 residues. CDR3 sequence (DNA): TGTGCCAGCAGTCGTAGGCCGGGACATAGCTCTGGAAACACCATATATTTT. Amino acid sequence: CASSRRPGHSSGNTIYF.

The J gene is TRBJ1-1, the V gene TRBV19; 7 bases align to TRBD1. The germline CDR1 and CDR2 sequences are LNHDA and SQIVND (reference sequence). The CDR3 consists of 15 residues. The V gene end was trimmed by 6 bases and the J gene end by 3 bases; junction bases not matched to a gene: 10. The CDR3 nucleotides are TGTGCCAGTAGCCGGCCAGGGGGGAGAGACACTGAAGCTTTCTTT. It codes for CASSRPGGRDTEAFF. Based on the CDR3 plus reference TRBV19 and TRBJ1-1, the full variable domain is DGGITQSPKYLFRKEGQNVTLSCEQNLNHDAMYWYRQDPGQGLRLIYYSQIVNDFQKGDIAEGYSVSREKKESFPLTVTSAQKNPTAFYLCASSRPGGRDTEAFFGQGTRLTVV.

The genes are TRBV6-1 and TRBJ2-1, with 7 bases matching TRBD1. Losses at the gene ends were 5 bases for V and 0 bases for J; bases not matched to a gene: 4. Germline V gene lookup returns CDR1 MNHNS and CDR2 SASEGT. The CDR3 runs 15 residues. CDR3 loop: CASSMTGFSYNEQFF. CDR3 coding DNA: TGTGCCAGCAGTATGACAGGGTTCTCCTACAATGAGCAGTTCTTC.

This clone showed up just a few times. The chain combines TRBV25-1 with TRBJ2-7; 9 positions match TRBD2. CDR1 is MGHDK, CDR2 SYGVNS, per germline. J was trimmed by 9 bases and V by 9 bases; bases with no gene match: 15. The length of the CDR3 is 14 residues. CDR3 loop: CASQTGLAGSVQYF. CDR3 sequence (DNA): TGTGCCAGTCAAACCGGCCTAGCGGGATCGGTGCAGTACTTC.

The rearrangement uses TRBV9 and TRBJ1-4, with D tentatively TRBD1 (6 bases). V lost 3 bases and J lost 8, with 11 bases in between. CDR3 length equals 13 residues. From germline, CDR1 is SGDLS and CDR2 YYNGEE. The chain's CDR3 is CASSGSDREKLFF. CDR3 DNA: TGTGCCAGCAGCGGCTCGGACAGAGAAAAACTGTTTTTT.

V gene TRBV7-9 combines with J gene TRBJ1-2; the match to TRBD1 covers 8 bases. V shed 4 bases, J shed 5 bases, and the junction held 6 bases outside the gene matches. The CDR3 extends over 14 amino acids. Per germline, CDR1 SEHNR and CDR2 FQNEAQ (reference sequence). CDR3 nucleotides: TGTGCCAGCAGCTCCGACAGGGGAGATTATGGCTACACCTTC. This gives the protein CASSSDRGDYGYTF.

In its sample, this clone was seen once. The gene calls are TRBV14 and TRBJ2-7; 7 bases map to TRBD1. The CDR3 consists of 14 residues. With 1 base clipped from V and 6 bases from J, the junction kept 6 bases outside the gene matches. From germline, CDR1 is SGHDN and CDR2 FVKESK. CDR3 DNA sequence: TGTGCCAGCAGCCAAGTTGAGGGGGCTGGCGAGCAGTACTTC. Encoded protein: CASSQVEGAGEQYF.

Note on this clone: This sample also contains other DNA sequences that code for the same CDR3. The V gene is TRBV5-1, the J gene TRBJ1-1; D might be TRBD1 (5 bases). The CDR3 contains 13 residues. Germline V gene lookup returns CDR1 SGHRS and CDR2 YFSETQ. V lost 2 bases to trimming and J lost 4 bases, with 9 bases between them. The DNA of the CDR3 is TGCGCCAGCAGCTTAGGGGTCGGCACTGAAGCTTTCTTT. This sequence encodes CASSLGVGTEAFF. The whole variable domain, remainder taken from reference TRBV5-1 and TRBJ1-1, is KAGVTQTPRYLIKTRGQQVTLSCSPISGHRSVSWYQQTPGQGLQFLFEYFSETQRNKGNFPGRFSGRQFSNSRSEMNVSTLELGDSALYLCASSLGVGTEAFFGQGTRLTVV.

J is TRBJ1-4 and V is TRBV4-1; D ambiguous. Trimming took off 1 base at V and 0 bases at J, with 9 bases between the two ends. CDR1 MGHRA and CDR2 YSYEKL come from the germline V gene. CDR3 length: 16 amino acids. The CDR3 DNA is TGCGCCAGCAGCCAAGGACTGGGGACAACTAATGAAAAACTGTTTTTT. Encoded protein: CASSQGLGTTNEKLFF.

This sequence joins TRBV7-2 and TRBJ2-3; tentatively, D is TRBD2 (6 bases). Germline CDR1 SGHTA, CDR2 FQGNSA. The CDR3 runs to 15 residues. V was cut by 3 bases and J by 6 bases, with 16 bases left in between. The CDR3 DNA reads as TGTGCCAGCAGCTTCAGCGGGCAGCGGTCGGATACGCAGTATTTT. Encoded protein: CASSFSGQRSDTQYF.

The chain employs TRBV21-1 and TRBJ1-5. TRBV21-1 is marked as a pseudogene. CDR3 size: 19 residues. The CDR3 is CASSKGSRNPVNSNQPQHF. CDR3 DNA sequence: TGTGCCAGCAGCAAAGGAAGCCGAAACCCCGTCAATAGCAATCAGCCCCAGCATTTT.

This clone was observed a single time. The V and J genes are TRBV7-9 and TRBJ1-2, with TRBD1 identical over 11 bases. CDR3 length: 16 amino acids. J lost 2 bases, V lost 5 bases, and 7 bases had no gene match. Per germline, CDR1 SEHNR and CDR2 FQNEAQ (reference sequence). The CDR3 nucleotides read TGTGCCAGCAGCCCGGGACAGGGGGTCTCAAACTATGGCTACACCTTC. Protein sequence: CASSPGQGVSNYGYTF. Filled out from reference TRBV7-9 and TRBJ1-2, the complete variable domain reads DTGVSQNPRHKITKRGQNVTFRCDPISEHNRLYWYRQTLGQGPEFLTYFQNEAQLEKSRLLSDRFSAERPKGSFSTLEIQRTEQGDSAMYLCASSPGQGVSNYGYTFGSGTRLTVV.

This clone was detected once. The rearrangement uses TRBV6-1 and TRBJ2-1; D not resolved. The CDR3 has 11 amino acids. Germline CDR1 MNHNS, CDR2 SASEGT. V lost 11 bases and J 5 bases, leaving 10 bases between the germline ends. The CDR3 DNA is TGTGCCGGCCGACTCAACAATGAGCAGTTCTTC. Amino acids: CAGRLNNEQFF.

This clone was counted a single time. The CDR3 region is CASSYGSNPSGNTIYF. CDR3 in DNA: TGTGCCAGCAGTTACGGTAGTAACCCCTCTGGAAACACCATATATTTT. The gene calls are TRBV6-5 and TRBJ1-3; D gene ambiguous. The length of the CDR3 is 16 residues. The V end lost 2 bases, the J end lost 0 bases, and 11 bases lay between the germline ends. CDR1 MNHEY and CDR2 SVGAGI come from the germline V gene.

This sequence joins TRBV28 and TRBJ2-6, with a weak D call TRBD2 (5 bases). The germline CDR1 and CDR2 sequences are MDHEN and SYDVKM. This CDR3 is built from 13 residues. V lost 6 bases, J lost 11 bases, and 14 bases lay in between. The CDR3 DNA is TGTGCCAGCAGCCGGGGTGATCTAGACGTCCTGACTTTC. Protein: CASSRGDLDVLTF.